This T cell receptor (beta chain) was found in a study of blood T cell repertoires in COVID-19. Study background: Samples of COVID-19 (acute and convalescent) were obtained from the United States, Italy and Spain.

In the original analysis: Reference gene primer amplification gave estimated nucleated cell counts. Profiled with immunoSEQ multiplex PCR; TCRdb holds only in-frame clones, not every one. The V and J calls and clone size were taken over from that table, and D and trimming were inferred from the DNA. The sample lists about 140,000 clones, 75% to 90% occurring once. The V gene lost 11 bases and the J gene lost 7 bases, with 27 bases spanning the gap. The CDR3 sequence is 15 residues long. Germline V CDR1 and CDR2: LNHDA, SQIVND (reference sequence). The chain is built from TRBV19 and TRBJ2-7; weak D call: TRBD1 (6 bases). The sample was PBMCs or T cells enriched from blood (not recorded which). This clonotype was sampled from a man in his sixties or seventies who had been exposed to COVID-19. CDR3 coding DNA: TGTGCCTCAGGACAGCGCCTATCCAATTCCGGGGAGCAGTACTTC. Translation gives CASGQRLSNSGEQYF. The full variable domain, with the rest looked up from reference TRBV19 and TRBJ2-7, is DGGITQSPKYLFRKEGQNVTLSCEQNLNHDAMYWYRQDPGQGLRLIYYSQIVNDFQKGDIAEGYSVSREKKESFPLTVTSAQKNPTAFYLCASGQRLSNSGEQYFGPGTRLTVT.